One and the same sample provided the 11 T cell receptor beta chains below, sequenced in a study of cytomegalovirus exposure and HLA in healthy donors. Primers included in the PCR were 60 Vbeta and 13 Jbeta primers. Produced via immunoSEQ multiplex PCR; TCRdb's table is partial and in-frame only. The sample carries approximately 150,000 clones, approximately 80% recorded once. Sequences were obtained from PBMCs. The receptor source for this set is a man younger than 40 in good health and CMV-seropositive.

This sequence joins TRBV5-4 and TRBJ2-7; perhaps TRBD1 as D (6 bases). Trimming took off 3 bases at V and 3 bases at J, with 13 bases between the two ends. CDR3 size: 14 residues. Germline V gives CDR1 SGHNT, CDR2 YYREEE (reference sequence). The CDR3: CASSSEDSHYEQYF. CDR3 nucleotides: TGTGCCAGCAGCTCAGAGGACAGCCACTACGAGCAGTACTTC.

The chain links TRBV28 to TRBJ2-3; 7 bases map to TRBD2. Germline assignment: CDR1 MDHEN and CDR2 SYDVKM. J lost 1 base, V lost 6 bases, and 10 bases had no gene match. CDR3 length: 16 amino acids. CDR3 loop: CASSRLGGERTDTQYF. As DNA, the CDR3 is TGTGCCAGCAGCCGTTTGGGAGGGGAACGCACAGATACGCAGTATTTT.

This clone has a single count. The chain is built from TRBV14 and TRBJ1-2; no clear D. This CDR3 has 13 residues. The V gene's germline CDR1 is SGHDN and CDR2 FVKESK. V was shortened by 1 base and J by 5 bases, with 8 bases between the two germline ends. The CDR3 is CASSQGQDYGYTF. CDR3 nucleotide sequence: TGTGCCAGCAGCCAAGGGCAGGATTATGGCTACACCTTC.

The rearrangement uses TRBV7-9 and TRBJ1-1; D is uncertain. Trimming took off 5 bases at V and 6 bases at J, with 10 bases between the two ends. The CDR3 is made up of 12 amino acids. Germline CDR1 is SEHNR and CDR2 is FQNEAQ (reference sequence). The CDR3 bases are TGTGCCAGCAGCCCGAGAATGGCTGAAGCTTTCTTT. It codes for CASSPRMAEAFF. The whole variable domain, filled in from reference TRBV7-9 and TRBJ1-1, reads DTGVSQNPRHKITKRGQNVTFRCDPISEHNRLYWYRQTLGQGPEFLTYFQNEAQLEKSRLLSDRFSAERPKGSFSTLEIQRTEQGDSAMYLCASSPRMAEAFFGQGTRLTVV.

This clone was picked up a small number of times. The chain links TRBV29-1 to TRBJ1-5; unclear D gene. Trimming took 4 bases from V and 7 from J, leaving 14 bases between them. The CDR3 runs to 13 residues. Per the germline V gene, CDR1 is SQVTM and CDR2 is ANQGSEA. This CDR3 reads CSVAPGLAQPQHF. CDR3 nucleotide sequence: TGCAGCGTTGCTCCTGGGCTTGCCCAGCCCCAGCATTTT.

J is TRBJ2-5 and V is TRBV5-6; maybe TRBD2 (6 bases). The CDR3 spans 16 residues. Trimming left V 0 bases short and J 7 bases short, with 19 bases between. The germline V gene encodes CDR1 SGHDT and CDR2 YYEEEE. In DNA form, the CDR3 reads TGTGCCAGCAGCTTGGAGCCGGGGGTAACGAGGGGGACCCAGTACTTC. This translates into CASSLEPGVTRGTQYF.

V and J are TRBV28 and TRBJ1-5, with D unclear. This CDR3 has 13 amino acids. Trimming left V 4 bases short and J 3 bases short, with 7 bases between. Germline CDR1 MDHEN, CDR2 SYDVKM. The CDR3 coding sequence is TGTGCCAGCAGTTCGGGGTTCAATCAGCCCCAGCATTTT. Residues: CASSSGFNQPQHF.

This clone occurred a few times. The chain couples TRBV5-1 to TRBJ2-1, with a possible D match to TRBD1 (6 bases). Trimming stripped 6 bases from V and 4 bases from J, with 11 bases between. The germline V gene has CDR1 SGHRS and CDR2 YFSETQ. This CDR3 comprises 13 residues. CDR3 bases: TGCGCCAGCAAGGGGGACGAGTACAATGAGCAGTTCTTC. Translating gives CASKGDEYNEQFF.

J is TRBJ2-3 and V is TRBV9; the D gene is possibly TRBD1 (5 bases). The CDR3 totals 14 residues. The ends were cut back, 5 bases at V and 0 bases at J, with 10 bases in the middle. Looked up from germline, CDR1 is SGDLS and CDR2 is YYNGEE. CDR3 region: CASRTGFSTDTQYF. The CDR3 DNA is TGTGCCAGCAGAACAGGATTTAGCACAGATACGCAGTATTTT.

The rearrangement links TRBV10-3 to TRBJ2-7, with 7 bases fitting TRBD1. The CDR3 extends over 14 amino acids. V dropped 5 bases and J dropped 7; count of bases not matched to a gene: 11. CDR1 is ENHRY, CDR2 SYGVKD, per germline. The CDR3 is CAISYQGVGGEQYF. In DNA form, the CDR3 reads TGTGCCATCAGTTACCAGGGGGTTGGTGGAGAGCAGTACTTC.

This clone has just a few counts. The chain couples TRBV9 to TRBJ2-2, with TRBD1 identical over 10 bases. V lost 4 bases and J lost 6; bases outside the gene matches: 6. This CDR3 is built from 15 residues. Germline CDR1 SGDLS, CDR2 YYNGEE. CDR3 protein: CASSSRQGAPGELFF. The CDR3 nucleotides are TGTGCCAGCAGCTCCAGACAGGGGGCCCCCGGGGAGCTGTTTTTT.